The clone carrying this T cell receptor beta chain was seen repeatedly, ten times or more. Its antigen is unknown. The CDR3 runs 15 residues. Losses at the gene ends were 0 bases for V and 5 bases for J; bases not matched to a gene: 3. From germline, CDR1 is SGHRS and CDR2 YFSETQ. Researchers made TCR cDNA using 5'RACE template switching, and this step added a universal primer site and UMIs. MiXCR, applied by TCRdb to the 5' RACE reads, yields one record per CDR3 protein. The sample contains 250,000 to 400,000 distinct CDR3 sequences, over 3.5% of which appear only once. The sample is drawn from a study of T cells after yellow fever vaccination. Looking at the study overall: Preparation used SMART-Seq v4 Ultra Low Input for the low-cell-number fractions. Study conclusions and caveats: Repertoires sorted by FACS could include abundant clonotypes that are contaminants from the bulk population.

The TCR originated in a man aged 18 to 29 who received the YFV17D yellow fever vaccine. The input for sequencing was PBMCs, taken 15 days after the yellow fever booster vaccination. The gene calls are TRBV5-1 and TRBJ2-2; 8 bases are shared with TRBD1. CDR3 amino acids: CASSLGTGGTGELFF. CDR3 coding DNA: TGCGCCAGCAGCTTGGGAACAGGGGGAACCGGGGAGCTGTTTTTT. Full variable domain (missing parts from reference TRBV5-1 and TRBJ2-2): KAGVTQTPRYLIKTRGQQVTLSCSPISGHRSVSWYQQTPGQGLQFLFEYFSETQRNKGNFPGRFSGRQFSNSRSEMNVSTLELGDSALYLCASSLGTGGTGELFFGEGSRLTVL.